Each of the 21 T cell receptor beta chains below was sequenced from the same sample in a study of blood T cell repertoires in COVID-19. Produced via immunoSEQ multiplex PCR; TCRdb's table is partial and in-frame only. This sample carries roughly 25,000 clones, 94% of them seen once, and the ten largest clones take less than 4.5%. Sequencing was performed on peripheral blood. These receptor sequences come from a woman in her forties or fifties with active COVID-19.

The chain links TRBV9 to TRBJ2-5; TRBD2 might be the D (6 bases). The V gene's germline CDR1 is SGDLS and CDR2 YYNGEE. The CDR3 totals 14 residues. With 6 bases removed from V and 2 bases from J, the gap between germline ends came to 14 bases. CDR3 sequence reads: CASTPASVQETQYF. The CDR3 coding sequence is TGTGCCAGCACTCCGGCTAGCGTTCAAGAGACCCAGTACTTC.

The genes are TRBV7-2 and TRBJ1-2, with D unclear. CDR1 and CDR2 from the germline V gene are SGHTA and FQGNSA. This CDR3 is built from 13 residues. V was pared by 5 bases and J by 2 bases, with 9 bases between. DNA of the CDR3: TGTGCCAGCAGCGGTCAACGGAACTATGGCTACACCTTC. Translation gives CASSGQRNYGYTF.

The CDR3 DNA is TGTGCCAGTACAGCCCCCCGGAGGCCAGATACGCAGTATTTT. Its protein is CASTAPRRPDTQYF. The gene calls are TRBV19 and TRBJ2-3, with D possibly matching TRBD2 (5 bases). Germline-derived CDR1 and CDR2 are LNHDA and SQIVND (reference sequence). The CDR3 loop spans 14 amino acids. V lost 7 bases and J lost 4, with 15 bases in between.

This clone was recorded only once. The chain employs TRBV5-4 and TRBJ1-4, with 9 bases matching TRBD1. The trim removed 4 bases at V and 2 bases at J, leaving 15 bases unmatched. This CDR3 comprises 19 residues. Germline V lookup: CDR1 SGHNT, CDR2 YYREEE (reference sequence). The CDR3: CASSRAGTGRAGTNEKLFF. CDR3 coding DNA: TGTGCCAGCAGCCGCGCCGGGACAGGGAGGGCAGGGACTAATGAAAAACTGTTTTTT.

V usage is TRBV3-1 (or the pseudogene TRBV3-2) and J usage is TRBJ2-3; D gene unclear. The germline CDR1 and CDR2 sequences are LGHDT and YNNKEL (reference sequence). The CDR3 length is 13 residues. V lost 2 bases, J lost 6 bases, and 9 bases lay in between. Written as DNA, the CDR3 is TGTGCCAGCAGCCAACTGTATGCGGATACGCAGTATTTT. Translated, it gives CASSQLYADTQYF.

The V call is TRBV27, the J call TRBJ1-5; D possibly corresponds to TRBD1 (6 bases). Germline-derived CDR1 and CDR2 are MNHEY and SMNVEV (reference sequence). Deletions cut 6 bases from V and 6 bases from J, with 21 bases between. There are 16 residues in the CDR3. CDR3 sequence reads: CASSQDSAWRGQPQHF. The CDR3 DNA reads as TGTGCCAGCAGCCAGGACAGCGCGTGGCGAGGTCAGCCCCAGCATTTT.

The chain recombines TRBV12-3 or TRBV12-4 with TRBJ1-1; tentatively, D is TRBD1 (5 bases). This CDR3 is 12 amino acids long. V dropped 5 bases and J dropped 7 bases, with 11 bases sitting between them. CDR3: CASSGPGGEAFF. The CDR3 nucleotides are TGTGCCAGCAGTGGGCCCGGGGGTGAAGCTTTCTTT.

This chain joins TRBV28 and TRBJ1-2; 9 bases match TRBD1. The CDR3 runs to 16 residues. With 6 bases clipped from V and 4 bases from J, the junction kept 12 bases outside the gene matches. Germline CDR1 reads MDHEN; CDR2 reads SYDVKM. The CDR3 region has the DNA TGTGCCAGCAGCTCGTCAACAGGGGGCCGGGGCTATGGCTACACCTTC. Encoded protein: CASSSSTGGRGYGYTF.

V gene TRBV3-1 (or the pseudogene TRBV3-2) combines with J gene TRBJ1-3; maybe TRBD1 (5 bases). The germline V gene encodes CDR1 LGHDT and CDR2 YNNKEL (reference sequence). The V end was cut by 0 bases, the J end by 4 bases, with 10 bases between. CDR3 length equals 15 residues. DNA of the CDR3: TGTGCCAGCAGCCAAGATCAGGGTTGGGGAAACACCATATATTTT. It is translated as CASSQDQGWGNTIYF.

The CDR3 protein is CASGNRVLHYGYTF. The CDR3 bases are TGTGCCAGCGGTAACAGGGTACTGCACTATGGCTACACCTTC. The J gene is TRBJ1-2, the V gene TRBV28, with a possible D match to TRBD1 (6 bases). Germline V lookup: CDR1 MDHEN, CDR2 SYDVKM. V was trimmed by 8 bases and J by 3 bases, leaving 16 bases between them. The CDR3 is 14 amino acids.

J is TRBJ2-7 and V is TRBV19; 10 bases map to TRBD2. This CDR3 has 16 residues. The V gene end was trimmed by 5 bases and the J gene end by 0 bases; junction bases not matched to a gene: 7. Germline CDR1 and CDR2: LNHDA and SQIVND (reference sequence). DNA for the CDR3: TGTGCCAGTAGTCCCGGACTAGCGGCCGCCTCCTACGAGCAGTACTTC. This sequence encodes CASSPGLAAASYEQYF.

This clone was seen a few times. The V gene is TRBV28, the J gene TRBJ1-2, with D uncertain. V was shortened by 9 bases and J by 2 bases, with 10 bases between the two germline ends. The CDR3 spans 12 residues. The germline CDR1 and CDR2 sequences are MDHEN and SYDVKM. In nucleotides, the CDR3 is TGTGCCAGTGAGGCGGCGAACTATGGCTACACCTTC. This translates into CASEAANYGYTF.

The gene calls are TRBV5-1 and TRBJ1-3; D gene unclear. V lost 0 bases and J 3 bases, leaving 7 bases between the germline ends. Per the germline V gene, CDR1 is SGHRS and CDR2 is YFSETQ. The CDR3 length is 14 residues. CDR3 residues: CASSLGHGGNTIYF. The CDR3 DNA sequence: TGCGCCAGCAGCTTGGGACATGGTGGAAACACCATATATTTT.

CDR3 region: CASSLGTTSLGTQYF. As DNA, the CDR3 is TGTGCCAGTAGCTTGGGGACTACCTCCCTGGGTACGCAGTATTTT. V usage is TRBV19 and J usage is TRBJ2-3, with 7 bases that match TRBD2. V lost 6 bases, J lost 8 bases, and 14 bases stayed unmatched. The CDR3 is 15 residues long. The germline gives CDR1 LNHDA, CDR2 SQIVND (reference sequence).

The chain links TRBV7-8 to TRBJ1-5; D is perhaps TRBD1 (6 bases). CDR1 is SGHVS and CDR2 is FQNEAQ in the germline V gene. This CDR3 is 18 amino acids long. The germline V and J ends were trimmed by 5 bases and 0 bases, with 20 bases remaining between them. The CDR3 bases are TGTGCCAGCAGCCGAGCGCGGGCAGGGACAAATAGCAATCAGCCCCAGCATTTT. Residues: CASSRARAGTNSNQPQHF.

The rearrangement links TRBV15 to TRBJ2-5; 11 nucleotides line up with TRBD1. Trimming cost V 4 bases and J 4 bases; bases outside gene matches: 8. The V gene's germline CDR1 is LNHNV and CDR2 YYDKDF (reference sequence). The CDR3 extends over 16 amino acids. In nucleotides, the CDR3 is TGTGCCACCAGCACATGGACAGGGGGCTTTTCAGAGACCCAGTACTTC. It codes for CATSTWTGGFSETQYF.

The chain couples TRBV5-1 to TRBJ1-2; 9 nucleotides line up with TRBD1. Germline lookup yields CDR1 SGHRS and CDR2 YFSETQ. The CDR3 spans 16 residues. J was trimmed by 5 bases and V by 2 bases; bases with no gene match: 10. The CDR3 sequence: CASSFRGGQGLYGYTF. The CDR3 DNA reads TGCGCCAGCAGCTTTAGAGGGGGACAGGGACTATATGGCTACACCTTC.

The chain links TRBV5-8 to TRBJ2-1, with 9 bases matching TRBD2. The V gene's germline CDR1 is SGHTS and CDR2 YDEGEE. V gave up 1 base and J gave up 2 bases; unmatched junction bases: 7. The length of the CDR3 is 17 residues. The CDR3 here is CASSLLLAGSPYNEQFF. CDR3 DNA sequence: TGTGCCAGCAGCTTGTTACTAGCGGGTTCCCCCTACAATGAGCAGTTCTTC.

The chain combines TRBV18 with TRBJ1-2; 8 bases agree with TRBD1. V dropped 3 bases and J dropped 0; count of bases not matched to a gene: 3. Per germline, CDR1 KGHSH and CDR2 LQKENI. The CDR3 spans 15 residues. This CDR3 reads CASSPGQDPNYGYTF. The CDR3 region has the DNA TGTGCCAGCTCACCGGGACAGGACCCTAACTATGGCTACACCTTC.

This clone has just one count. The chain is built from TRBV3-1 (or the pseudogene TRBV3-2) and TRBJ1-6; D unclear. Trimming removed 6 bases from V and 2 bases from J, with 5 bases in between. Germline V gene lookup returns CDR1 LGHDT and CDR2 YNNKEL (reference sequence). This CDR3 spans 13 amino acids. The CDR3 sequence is CASRLTYNSPLHF. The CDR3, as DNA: TGTGCCAGCAGACTCACCTATAATTCACCCCTCCACTTT.

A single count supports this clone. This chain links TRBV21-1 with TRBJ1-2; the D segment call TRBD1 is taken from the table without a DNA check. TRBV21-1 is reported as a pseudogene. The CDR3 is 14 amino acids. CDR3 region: CASSKKARVYGYTF. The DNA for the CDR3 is TGTGCCAGCAGCAAAAAGGCCAGGGTATATGGCTACACCTTC.